A few counts support the clone carrying this T cell receptor beta chain. The CDR3 is made up of 13 amino acids. V lost 5 bases and J 8 bases, leaving 16 bases between the germline ends. Germline CDR1 is SGHKS and CDR2 is YYEKEE (reference sequence). Time point specified: patch test 1, 2 weeks after DPC sensitization. Specified treatment: therapeutic diphenylcyclopropenone sensitization with weekly scalp DPC. Blood collection happened ahead of applying each patch test. TCRdb re-derived calls from the RACE reads in MiXCR, one entry per CDR3 protein. This sample has over 75,000 distinct CDR3 sequences, with 6% to 9% found just once. The data stem from a study of human T cells and chemical hapten exposure.

This receptor was taken from a woman in her 30s with alopecia areata. Some clones in this sample may be carry-over from other donors' samples. The sample was whole blood, taken in connection with sensitization to the hapten diphenylcyclopropenone (DPC). The chain links TRBV5-5 to TRBJ1-2, with a possible D match to TRBD1 (6 bases). The CDR3 nucleotides are TGTGCCAGCAGTCAACAGGGAGGGCGCGGCTACACCTTC. Translating it yields CASSQQGGRGYTF. The variable domain in full, completed from reference TRBV5-5 and TRBJ1-2, reads DAGVTQSPTHLIKTRGQQVTLRCSPISGHKSVSWYQQVLGQGPQFIFQYYEKEERGRGNFPDRFSARQFPNYSSELNVNALLLGDSALYLCASSQQGGRGYTFGSGTRLTVV.